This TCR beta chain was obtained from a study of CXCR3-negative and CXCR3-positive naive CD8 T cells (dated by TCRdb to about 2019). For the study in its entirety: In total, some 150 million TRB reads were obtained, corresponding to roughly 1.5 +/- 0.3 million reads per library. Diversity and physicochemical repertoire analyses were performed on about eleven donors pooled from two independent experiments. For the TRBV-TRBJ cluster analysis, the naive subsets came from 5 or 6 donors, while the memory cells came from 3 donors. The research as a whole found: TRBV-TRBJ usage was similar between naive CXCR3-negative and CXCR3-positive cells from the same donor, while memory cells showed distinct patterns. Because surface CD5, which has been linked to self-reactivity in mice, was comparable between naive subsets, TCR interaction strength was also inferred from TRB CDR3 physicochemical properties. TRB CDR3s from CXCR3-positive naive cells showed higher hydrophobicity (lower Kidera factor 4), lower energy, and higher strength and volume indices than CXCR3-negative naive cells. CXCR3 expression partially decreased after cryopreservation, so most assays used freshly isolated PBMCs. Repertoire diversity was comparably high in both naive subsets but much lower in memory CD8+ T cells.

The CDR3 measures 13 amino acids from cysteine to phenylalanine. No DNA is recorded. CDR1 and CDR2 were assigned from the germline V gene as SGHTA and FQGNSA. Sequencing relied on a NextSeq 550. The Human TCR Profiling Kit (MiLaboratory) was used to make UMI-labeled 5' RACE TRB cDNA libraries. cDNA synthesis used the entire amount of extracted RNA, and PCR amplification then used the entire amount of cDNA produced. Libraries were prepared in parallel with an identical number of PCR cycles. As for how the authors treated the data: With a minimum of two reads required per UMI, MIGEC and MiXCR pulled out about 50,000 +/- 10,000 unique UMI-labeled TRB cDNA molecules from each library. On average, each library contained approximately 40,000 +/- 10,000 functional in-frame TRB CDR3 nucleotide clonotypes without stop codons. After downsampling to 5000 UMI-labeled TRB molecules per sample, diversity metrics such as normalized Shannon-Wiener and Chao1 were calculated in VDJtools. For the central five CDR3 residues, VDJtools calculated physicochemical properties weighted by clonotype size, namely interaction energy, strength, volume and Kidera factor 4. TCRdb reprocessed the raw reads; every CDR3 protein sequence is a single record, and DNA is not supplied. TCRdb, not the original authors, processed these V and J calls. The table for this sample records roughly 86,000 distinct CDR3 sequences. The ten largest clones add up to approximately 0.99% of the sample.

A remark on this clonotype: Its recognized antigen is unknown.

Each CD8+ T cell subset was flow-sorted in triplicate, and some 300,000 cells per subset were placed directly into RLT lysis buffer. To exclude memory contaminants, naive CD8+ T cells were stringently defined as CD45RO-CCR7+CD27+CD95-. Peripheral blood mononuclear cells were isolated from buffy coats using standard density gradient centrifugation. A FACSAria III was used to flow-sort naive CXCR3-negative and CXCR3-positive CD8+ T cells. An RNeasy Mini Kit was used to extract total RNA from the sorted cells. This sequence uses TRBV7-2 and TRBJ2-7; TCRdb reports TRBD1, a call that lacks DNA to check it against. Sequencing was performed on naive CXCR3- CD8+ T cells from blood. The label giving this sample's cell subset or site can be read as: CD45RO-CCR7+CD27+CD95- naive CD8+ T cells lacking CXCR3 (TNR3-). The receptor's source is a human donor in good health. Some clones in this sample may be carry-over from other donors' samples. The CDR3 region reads CASSSYTGYEQYF.